The clone carrying this T cell receptor (delta chain) was seen ten or more times. This sample was included in a study of γδ T cells in repeated Plasmodium falciparum infection. CDR3 size: 26 residues. The V segment lost 1 base and the J segment 0 bases; nucleotides outside the gene matches: 33. Germline CDR1 and CDR2: TSWWSYY and QGS. Bulk repertoires came from Vgamma9/Vdelta2+ or Vdelta2-negative gammadelta T cells flow-sorted from PBMC. TCRdb reapplied CATT to the multiplex PCR reads. Among 80,000 to 95,000 delta-chain clones listed, under 1.5% were seen once. The sample taken for sequencing was gamma-delta T cells from blood. The chain combines TRDV1 with TRDJ1; the match to TRDD2 covers 9 bases. The sequence derives from a pool of human donors (malaria-infected and uninfected, not separated). The CDR3 spells CALGEQRVHPSYSWYFPLPYTDKLIF. The CDR3 DNA is TGTGCTCTTGGGGAACAAAGGGTCCATCCTTCCTACTCCTGGTACTTTCCCTTACCGTACACCGATAAACTCATCTTT.